The subject of this entry is one TCR beta chain. No antigen is known for it. These data originate in a study of graft-versus-host responses after intestinal transplantation. Across the whole study: Grafts that recipients had were multivisceral, liver-intestinal, or isolated intestinal transplants. Study-wide findings and caveats: HvG clone declines early post-transplant were associated with peak circulating GvH levels.

The CDR3 spans 14 residues. With 2 bases removed from V and 4 bases from J, the gap between germline ends came to 11 bases. CDR1 is MNHEY and CDR2 is SVGAGI in the germline V gene. The repertoire was sequenced with immunoSEQ multiplex PCR; TCRdb's copy has only in-frame clones and lacks some. The data hold 13,000 or so clones, with around 70% observed a single time. The graft tissue was processed, and this released both intraepithelial and lamina propria lymphocytes. This sequence was found in a human patient who received an intestinal transplant, so some T cells may come from the graft donor. The sample consisted of ileum tissue, taken 16 days after intestinal transplant. This chain joins TRBV6-5 and TRBJ1-1; possible D gene TRBD1, 6 bases. In nucleotides, the CDR3 is TGTGCCAGCAGTTACGGGGGGGCCGGCACTGAAGCTTTCTTT. Translating it yields CASSYGGAGTEAFF.